The source of this T cell receptor (beta chain) is a study of blood T cell repertoires in COVID-19. Study-wide context: Both acute and convalescent COVID-19 samples were obtained from the United States, Italy and Spain.

Using immunoSEQ multiplex PCR, the repertoire was profiled, and TCRdb retains in-frame clones only, with some absent. The profile covers some 400,000 clones, with roughly 90% appearing a single time and about 1.7% taken by the ten largest. Trimming took 3 bases from V and 5 from J; bases not matched to a gene: 6. The CDR3 has 15 residues. Per the germline V gene, CDR1 is SGHTA and CDR2 is FQGNSA. The specimen sequenced was PBMCs or T cells enriched from blood (not recorded which). The origin of this receptor is a woman in her 30s who had recovered from COVID-19. The V gene is TRBV7-2, the J gene TRBJ2-1; the match to TRBD2 covers 8 bases. The CDR3 sequence: CASSLASGRNNEQFF. The CDR3 DNA follows: TGTGCCAGCAGCTTGGCAAGCGGGAGAAACAATGAGCAGTTCTTC.